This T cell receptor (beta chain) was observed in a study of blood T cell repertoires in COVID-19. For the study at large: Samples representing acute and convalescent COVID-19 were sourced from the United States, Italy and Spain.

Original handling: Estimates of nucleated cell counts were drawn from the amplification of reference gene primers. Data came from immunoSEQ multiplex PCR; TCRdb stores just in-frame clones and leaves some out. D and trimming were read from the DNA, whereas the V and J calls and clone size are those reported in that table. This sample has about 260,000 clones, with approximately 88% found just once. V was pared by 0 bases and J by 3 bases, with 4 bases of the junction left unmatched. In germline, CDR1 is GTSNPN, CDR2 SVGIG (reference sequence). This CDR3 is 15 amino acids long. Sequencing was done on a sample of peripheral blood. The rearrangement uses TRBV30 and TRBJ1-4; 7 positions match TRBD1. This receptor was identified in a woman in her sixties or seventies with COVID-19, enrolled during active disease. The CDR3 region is CAWSVQGGANEKLFF. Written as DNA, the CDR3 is TGTGCCTGGAGTGTTCAGGGGGGAGCTAATGAAAAACTGTTTTTT.